One and the same sample provided the 6 T cell receptor beta chains below, sequenced in a study of glioma-infiltrating T cells after dendritic cell vaccination. Time point indicated: after dendritic cell vaccination, including at tumor progression/relapse. TCRdb's table, derived via immunoSEQ multiplex PCR, lists solely in-frame clones and lacks some. The sample records 60,000 or so clones, roughly 86% being singletons. Sequenced here: blood, sampled after dendritic cell vaccination. Receptors originate from a human donor with glioblastoma.

The chain joins TRBV27 to TRBJ2-2, with D possibly TRBD1 on 6 matching bases. V was clipped by 0 bases and J by 0 bases, with 8 bases between them. Germline CDR1 and CDR2: MNHEY and SMNVEV (reference sequence). CDR3 length equals 16 residues. Here the CDR3 reads CASSLSGASNTGELFF. Here the CDR3 DNA reads TGTGCCAGCAGTTTATCGGGGGCATCGAACACCGGGGAGCTGTTTTTT.

This sequence joins TRBV12-5 and TRBJ2-3, with D tentatively TRBD2 (5 bases). Trimming left V 2 bases short and J 3 bases short, with 18 bases between. Looked up from germline, CDR1 is LGHNT and CDR2 is FRNRAP. The CDR3 spans 17 residues. For the CDR3, the DNA is TGTGCTAGTGGTTTGACCATCGGGGTGGCTGCGACAGATACGCAGTATTTT. It yields the protein CASGLTIGVAATDTQYF.

The gene calls are TRBV9 and TRBJ1-3; D remains unclear. There are 15 residues in the CDR3. Deletions cut 4 bases from V and 0 bases from J, with 11 bases between. Germline V gives CDR1 SGDLS, CDR2 YYNGEE. CDR3 residues: CASSPSGYSGNTIYF. The CDR3 nucleotides are TGTGCCAGCAGCCCGTCGGGATACTCTGGAAACACCATATATTTT.

The chain has TRBV27 and TRBJ2-1; 7 bases are a match to TRBD1. V shed 3 bases, J shed 4 bases, and the junction held 6 bases outside the gene matches. Germline values: CDR1 MNHEY, CDR2 SMNVEV (reference sequence). The CDR3 consists of 15 residues. The CDR3 DNA reads as TGTGCCAGCAGTTTGTTGGGACAGCGTTACAATGAGCAGTTCTTC. Its translation: CASSLLGQRYNEQFF.

This sequence joins TRBV2 and TRBJ2-7, with TRBD2 identical over 11 bases. CDR1 is SNHLY, CDR2 FYNNEI, per germline. Trimming at V came to 6 bases and at J to 6 bases, leaving 4 bases not matched to a gene. The CDR3 has 13 amino acids. The CDR3, as DNA: TGTGCCAGCAGGACTAGCGGGATAGTCGAGCAGTACTTC. Translated: CASRTSGIVEQYF.

V is TRBV5-1 and J is TRBJ2-6; tentative D call: TRBD1 (6 bases). Per the germline V gene, CDR1 is SGHRS and CDR2 is YFSETQ. V lost 4 bases to trimming and J lost 4 bases, with 27 bases between them. The CDR3 covers 20 residues. The CDR3 sequence is CASSPSLAGTPRAGANVLTF. The CDR3 bases are TGCGCCAGCAGCCCGAGCTTGGCCGGGACACCGAGAGCAGGGGCCAACGTCCTGACTTTC.